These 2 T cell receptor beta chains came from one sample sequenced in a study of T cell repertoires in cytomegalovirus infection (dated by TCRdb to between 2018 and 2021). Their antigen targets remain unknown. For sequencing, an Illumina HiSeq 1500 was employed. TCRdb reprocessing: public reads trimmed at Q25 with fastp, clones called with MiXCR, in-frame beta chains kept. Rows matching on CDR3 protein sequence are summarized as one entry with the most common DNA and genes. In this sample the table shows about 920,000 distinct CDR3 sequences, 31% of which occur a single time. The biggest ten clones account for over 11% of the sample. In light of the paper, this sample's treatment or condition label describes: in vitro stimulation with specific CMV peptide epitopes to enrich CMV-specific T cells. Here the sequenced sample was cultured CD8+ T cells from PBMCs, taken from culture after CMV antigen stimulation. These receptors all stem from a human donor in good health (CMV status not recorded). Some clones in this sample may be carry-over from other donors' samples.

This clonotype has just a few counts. The CDR3 sequence is CASSLRPEAVEEQYF. CDR3 sequence (DNA): TGTGCCAGCAGCCTCCGCCCGGAGGCGGTAGAGGAGCAGTACTTC. This chain uses TRBV7-6 with TRBJ2-7, with D tentatively TRBD2 (5 bases). Germline CDR1 SGHVS, CDR2 FNYEAQ. The CDR3 is 15 amino acids. V lost 5 bases and J 7 bases, leaving 21 bases between the germline ends.

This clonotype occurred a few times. This CDR3 reads CASSFGQRGGYEQYV. The CDR3 region has the DNA TGTGCCAGCAGTTTTGGCCAGCGGGGGGGCTACGAGCAGTACGTC. The rearrangement joins TRBV7-6 to TRBJ2-7, with 10 nucleotides matching TRBD2. The V gene end was trimmed by 6 bases and the J gene end by 3 bases; junction bases not matched to a gene: 8. CDR3 length: 15 amino acids. The germline gives CDR1 SGHVS, CDR2 FNYEAQ.